The TCR beta chain described here comes from a study of human T cells and chemical hapten exposure (dated by TCRdb to the early 2020s). With respect to the entire study: For sensitization, 2% DPC in acetone was applied to a roughly 2 cm by roughly 2 cm area of upper inner arm skin. Blood samples were taken from patients before sensitization (week 0) and then at 2, 6 and about 24 weeks after DPC sensitization. Libraries were pooled for sequencing, and variation in per-sample TCR yields was attributed mainly to small differences in library volumes within the pool. Weekly therapeutic DPC doses were additionally applied to the scalp of patients throughout the roughly 23-week study period. In alopecia patients, the study followed how the peripheral blood TCR repertoire changed in vivo over primary and secondary sensitization to diphenylcyclopropenone (DPC), a hapten. Alopecia areata with under or over 50% scalp involvement, alopecia totalis and alopecia universalis were represented in the patient cohort, which was mostly female. Blood for TCR sequencing was provided by twenty-nine alopecia patients at one to four time points (pre-sensitization, 2, 6 and 24 weeks). Patch testing on the upper back used Finn chambers containing 0.01% DPC, with scoring done after 6 days according to International Contact Dermatitis Research Group standards.

Library preparation used RACE. This sample was sequenced with a NextSeq 500. During library preparation, unique molecular identifiers were attached to individual cDNA molecules so that TCRs could be counted quantitatively and reproducibly. For every blood RNA sample, sequencing covered both the TCR alpha and TCR beta chains. Concerning the study's data processing: Samples had a median of roughly 91,000 TCRs, with a range from about 23,224 to 750,000. V, J and CDR3 annotation of the TCR reads was carried out using the Decombinator software suite. For the PS versus PT1 abundance plots, all samples were subsampled to the same number of TCRs (28,000). Expanded TCRs were defined as absent before sensitization and observed at least eight times at the 2-week time point. Using fastp trimming at Q25 and MiXCR clonotype assembly, TCRdb reanalyzed the public sequencing data and kept in-frame beta chains. Entries that share a CDR3 protein sequence are merged under the most common genes and DNA. The V and J calls follow TCRdb's processing rather than the paper's. For this sample there are 90,000 to 140,000 distinct CDR3 sequences; 30% to 35% appear just once. The ten largest clones represent more than 2.5% of the sample.

About this clonotype: Its antigen is unknown. No clone much larger than this one lies a single base away; base qualities are absent.

V lost 5 bases and J lost 4 bases; the stretch between them is 17 bases long. Via the germline V gene, CDR1 is MDHEN and CDR2 SYDVKM. From cysteine to phenylalanine, the CDR3 is 16 amino acids long. Only the CDR3 portion is preserved as DNA: 48 bases, with reading frame beginning at the first base. Points the paper makes about the study in general: After repeated subsampling, the strength of the expansion versus patch-test correlation and the threshold at which it became significant changed. The number of PT1 expanded TCRs positively correlated with patch test score, significant at thresholds 8, 16 and 32 but not 4. Significantly more large CDR3 similarity clusters were formed by expanded TCRs than by pre-sensitization or healthy control sets, consistent with antigen-driven responses. The number of TCRs above 1 in 1000 frequency did not change with DPC sensitization; there was no evidence of global repertoire structure alterations. Because every patient had alopecia, a presumed autoimmune disease, the patients' immune response might differ from that of healthy individuals.

The time point label corresponds to: patch test 3, about 24 weeks after DPC sensitization. The sample's treatment or condition, from its label and the paper: therapeutic diphenylcyclopropenone sensitization with weekly scalp DPC. At each patch-test visit, blood was drawn before the patch test was applied. To be eligible, patients had to be aged 18 to 70, diagnosed with alopecia and judged suitable for DPC therapy, while pregnant patients were excluded. Total RNA was extracted from unfractionated whole blood that had been collected in Tempus Blood RNA tubes. The sequence links TRBV28 to TRBJ2-2, with the D segment possibly TRBD1 or TRBD2, each aligning over 6 bases. This specimen consisted of whole blood, obtained in connection with sensitization to the hapten diphenylcyclopropenone (DPC). The receptor's source is a man between 40 and 49 years old with alopecia areata. Some clones in this sample may be carry-over from other donors' samples. The CDR3 region has the sequence CASSTIGRGGTGELFF. At the DNA level, the sequence is TGTGCCAGCAGTACTATCGGGAGAGGGGGCACCGGGGAGCTGTTTTTT.